The T cell receptor (beta chain) described here comes from a study of beta chain features in type 1 diabetes. The study's findings and limits: Among all four CD4+ subsets, Type 1 diabetes patients had TCRB CDR3s that were moderately but significantly shorter.

Trimming pared 3 bases from V and 9 bases from J, leaving 6 bases between. The CDR3 is 11 amino acids. The germline gives CDR1 SGHTA, CDR2 FQGNSA. Notes on this clone: Its specificity is unknown.

Since all of the isolated RNA was reverse transcribed, expressed TCRB transcripts were what got sequenced. Clones were sequenced by immunoSEQ multiplex PCR, and TCRdb holds only the in-frame ones, with some missing. Of about 340,000 clones listed, around an eighth are singletons. The chain employs TRBV7-2 and TRBJ2-1; D gene ambiguous. This TCR came from a woman aged 18-29 years with type 1 diabetes. Sequencing input: naive CD4+ T cells from blood. The chain's CDR3 is CASSFASEQFF. As DNA, the CDR3 is TGTGCCAGCAGCTTTGCGAGTGAGCAGTTCTTC. The full variable domain, with the rest looked up from reference TRBV7-2 and TRBJ2-1, is GAGVSQSPSNKVTEKGKDVELRCDPISGHTALYWYRQSLGQGLEFLIYFQGNSAPDKSGLPSDRFSAERTGGSVSTLTIQRTQQEDSAVYLCASSFASEQFFGPGTRLTVL.